The T cell receptor (beta chain) described here comes from a study of cytomegalovirus exposure and HLA in healthy donors. Study findings and constraints: A later analysis showed TCR association rates differing by HLA locus, peaking at DRB1 and lowest at HLA-C.

The PCR used 60 Vbeta and 13 Jbeta primers. The method was immunoSEQ multiplex PCR; TCRdb's version includes in-frame clones alone and lacks a portion of them. The table includes approximately 240,000 clones, roughly 82% detected once. The CDR3 spans 14 residues. Trimming at V came to 7 bases and at J to 1 base, leaving 5 bases not matched to a gene. Germline V gene data show CDR1 as MNHEY and CDR2 as SVGAGI. The donors (healthy individuals) were bone marrow donors. In regard to this clone: Antigen: not known.

The source of this sequence is a middle-aged woman in good health and CMV-seropositive. Material: PBMCs. This chain links TRBV6-5 with TRBJ1-1; TRBD1 matches 8 bases. In DNA, the CDR3 is TGTGCCAGCACCCCCGGGACAGGGAACACTGAAGCTTTCTTT. It yields the protein CASTPGTGNTEAFF.